Sequencing of this TCR beta chain was carried out in a study of vaccination and CD4 T cells after COVID-19. Study background: Cells were stimulated with overlapping spike peptides from SARS-CoV-2, HCoV-NL63, HCoV-OC43 and HCoV-229E. Controls used CEFX viral epitopes (positive), HIV-1 Nef peptides (negative), or no peptide.

The Oncomine TCR Beta short-read assay sequenced DNA from cultured CD4+ T cells. Each CDR3 protein is one row after TCRdb ran MiXCR on the PCR reads. In the table there are around 10,000 distinct CDR3 sequences, roughly 63% of which are singletons. Study-wide results and caveats: Among those convalescent, a median 86.3% of reactive clones emerged solely post-vaccination. Looking at convalescent patients, 304 of their 307 vaccine-specific clones were spike mono-reactive.

Comment on this clonotype: Its antigen is unknown.

This CDR3 contains 13 residues. The germline CDR1 and CDR2 sequences are SGHVS and FNYEAQ. Unmatched junction bases numbered 5, after V lost 4 bases and J lost 9 bases. Treatment specified: approximately nine-day PBMC culture with coronavirus spike peptide pools or control peptides (ViraFEST assay). The receptor's source is a human donor who had recovered from COVID-19. The sample taken for sequencing was CD4+ T cells from blood, cultured in vitro. This chain joins TRBV7-6 and TRBJ2-1; 8 positions match TRBD2. This CDR3 reads CASSSGGPAEQFF. In DNA form, the CDR3 reads TGTGCCAGCAGCTCGGGAGGGCCGGCTGAGCAGTTCTTC.